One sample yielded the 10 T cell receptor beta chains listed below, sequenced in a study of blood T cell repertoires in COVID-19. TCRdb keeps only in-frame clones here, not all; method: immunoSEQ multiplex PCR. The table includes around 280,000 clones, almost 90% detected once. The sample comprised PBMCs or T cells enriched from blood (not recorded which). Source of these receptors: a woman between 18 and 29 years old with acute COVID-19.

CDR3 DNA: TGTGCCAGCAGCAACCCGGGGTTCACAGATACGCAGTATTTT. This sequence encodes CASSNPGFTDTQYF. The chain employs TRBV9 and TRBJ2-3; tentative D call: TRBD2 (5 bases). The V end was cut by 4 bases, the J end by 2 bases, with 11 bases between. CDR1 and CDR2 (germline): SGDLS, YYNGEE. The CDR3 covers 14 residues.

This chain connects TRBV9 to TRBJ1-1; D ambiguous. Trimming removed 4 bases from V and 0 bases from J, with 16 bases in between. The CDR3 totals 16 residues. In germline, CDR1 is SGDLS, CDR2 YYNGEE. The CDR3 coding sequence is TGTGCCAGCAGCCACAACCTCACCAACATGAACACTGAAGCTTTCTTT. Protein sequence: CASSHNLTNMNTEAFF.

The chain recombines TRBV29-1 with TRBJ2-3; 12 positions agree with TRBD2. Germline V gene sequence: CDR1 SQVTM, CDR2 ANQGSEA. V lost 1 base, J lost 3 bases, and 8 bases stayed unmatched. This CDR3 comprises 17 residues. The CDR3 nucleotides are TGCAGCGTTGAAGGGACTAGCGGGATTTTTATTACAGATACGCAGTATTTT. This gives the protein CSVEGTSGIFITDTQYF.

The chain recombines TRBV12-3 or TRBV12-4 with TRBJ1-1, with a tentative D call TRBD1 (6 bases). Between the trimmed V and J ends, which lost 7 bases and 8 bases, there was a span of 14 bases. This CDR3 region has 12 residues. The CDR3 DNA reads TGTGCCAGCACCCGGGACACCTACGAAGCTTTCTTT. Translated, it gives CASTRDTYEAFF.

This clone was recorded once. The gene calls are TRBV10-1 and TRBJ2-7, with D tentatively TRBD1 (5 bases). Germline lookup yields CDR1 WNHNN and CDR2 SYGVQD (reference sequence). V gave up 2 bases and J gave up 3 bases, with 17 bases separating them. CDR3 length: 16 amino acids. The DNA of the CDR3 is TGCGCCAGCAGTGAGACCAGGGATACTTACTACTACGAGCAGTACTTC. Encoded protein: CASSETRDTYYYEQYF.

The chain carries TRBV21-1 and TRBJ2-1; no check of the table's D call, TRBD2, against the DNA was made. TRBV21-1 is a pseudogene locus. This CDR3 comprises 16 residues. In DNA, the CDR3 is TGTGCCAGCAGCAAAGGGACTAGCGGGAATTACAATGAGCAGTTCTTC. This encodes CASSKGTSGNYNEQFF.

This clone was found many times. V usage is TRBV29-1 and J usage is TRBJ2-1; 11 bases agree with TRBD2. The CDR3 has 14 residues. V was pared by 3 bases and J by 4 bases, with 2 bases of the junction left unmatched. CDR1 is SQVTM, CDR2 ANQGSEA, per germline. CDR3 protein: CSVDGTSGYNEQFF. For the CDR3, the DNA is TGCAGCGTTGACGGGACTAGCGGATACAATGAGCAGTTCTTC.

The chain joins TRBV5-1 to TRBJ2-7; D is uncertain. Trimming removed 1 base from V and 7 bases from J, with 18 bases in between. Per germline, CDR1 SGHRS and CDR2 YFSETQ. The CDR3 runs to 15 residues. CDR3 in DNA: TGCGCCAGCAGCTTGTATGCAGGCGCCCTTGGGGAGCAGTACTTC. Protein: CASSLYAGALGEQYF.

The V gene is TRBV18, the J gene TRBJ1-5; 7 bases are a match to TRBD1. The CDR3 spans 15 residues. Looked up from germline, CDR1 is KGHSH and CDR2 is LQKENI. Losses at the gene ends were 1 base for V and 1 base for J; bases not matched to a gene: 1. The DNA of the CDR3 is TGTGCCAGCTCACCACAGGGACAGAGCAATCAGCCCCAGCATTTT. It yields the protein CASSPQGQSNQPQHF.

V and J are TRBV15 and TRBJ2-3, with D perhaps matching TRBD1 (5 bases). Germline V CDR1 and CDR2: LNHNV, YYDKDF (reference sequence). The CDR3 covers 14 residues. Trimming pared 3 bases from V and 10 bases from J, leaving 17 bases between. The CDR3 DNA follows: TGTGCCACCAGCAGGGACCCTTCAGGGAACTCGCAGTATTTT. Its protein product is CATSRDPSGNSQYF.